The sequence of this T cell receptor (beta chain) was determined in a study of naive and memory T cell subsets. Trimming took off 4 bases at V and 0 bases at J, with 7 bases between the two ends. The CDR3 extends over 14 amino acids. Both TRBC1 and TRBC2 were covered by a beta constant-region primer of two equimolar oligonucleotides. TCRdb re-called the UMI-ligation and nested PCR reads through MiXCR, storing one row per CDR3 protein. The profile shows thousands of distinct CDR3 sequences, approximately 7% of them singletons. In its sample, this clonotype was seen a few times. Sequencing used effector memory CD8+ T cells from blood. Regarding subset: effector memory, CD45RA- CD27-. The rearrangement uses TRBV12-3 or TRBV12-4 and TRBJ2-1; no definite D call. This TCR derives from a human donor in good health. CDR3 sequence reads: CASSWASSYNEQFF. In nucleotides, the CDR3 is TGTGCCAGCAGTTGGGCCAGCTCCTACAATGAGCAGTTCTTC.